The 5 T cell receptor beta chains below were found in one sample sequenced in a study of blood T cells in healthy people across ages. A sample-barcoded 5' primer and a J-beta primer mix were used in a second PCR of roughly 7 to 11 cycles. TCRdb redid the calling of the 5' RACE reads with MiXCR, one entry per CDR3 protein. The table lists 890,000 or so distinct CDR3 sequences, less than 80% of them singletons. The sample consisted of blood. The origin of the receptors is a man aged 30 to 45 in good health.

Worth noting for this clonotype: One junction end does not reproduce the germline sequence, and a read error may be involved. The V and J genes are TRBV25-1 and TRBJ2-6, with D possibly being TRBD1 (6 bases). The CDR3 covers 16 residues. Germline CDR1 MGHDK, CDR2 SYGVNS. The chain's CDR3 is CASSPWTVSGANVPTF. DNA of the CDR3: TGTGCCAGCAGTCCTTGGACAGTCTCTGGGGCCAACGTCCCGACTTTC. Complete variable domain (other parts from reference TRBV25-1 and TRBJ2-6): EADIYQTPRYLVIGTGKKITLECSQTMGHDKMYWYQQDPGMELHLIHYSYGVNSTEKGDLSSESTVSRIRTEHFPLTLESARPSHTSQYLCASSPWTVSGANVPTFGAGSRLTVL.

The genes are TRBV6-5 and TRBJ1-1; TRBD1 agrees at 7 bases. CDR1 is MNHEY and CDR2 is SVGAGI in the germline V gene. V trimming: 6 bases; J trimming: 1 base; junction bases outside the gene matches: 8. The CDR3 contains 15 residues. In DNA form, the CDR3 reads TGTGCCAGCAGGGCTCAGGGGGACCAGAACACTGAAGCTTTCTTT. Translating it yields CASRAQGDQNTEAFF.

This clonotype has more than one count but fewer than ten. The rearrangement joins TRBV5-6 to TRBJ1-2, with D possibly TRBD1 on 5 matching bases. The germline gives CDR1 SGHDT, CDR2 YYEEEE. CDR3 length: 13 amino acids. V was pared by 4 bases and J by 3 bases, with 10 bases between. CDR3 in amino acids: CASSPGLYYGYTF. The CDR3 DNA reads TGTGCCAGCAGCCCGGGACTGTACTATGGCTACACCTTC. The full variable domain, in which reference TRBV5-6 and TRBJ1-2 provide the parts outside the CDR3, is DAGVTQSPTHLIKTRGQQVTLRCSPKSGHDTVSWYQQALGQGPQFIFQYYEEEERQRGNFPDRFSGHQFPNYSSELNVNALLLGDSALYLCASSPGLYYGYTFGSGTRLTVV.

A note on this clonotype: The junction departs from germline at one end; a sequencing error may be responsible. This chain connects TRBV4-3 to TRBJ1-6; tentative D call: TRBD1 (5 bases). Germline CDR1 is LGHNA and CDR2 is YSLEER. CDR3 size: 15 residues. The CDR3 here is CACSQVKGQNSPLHF. CDR3 bases: TGCGCCTGCAGCCAAGTTAAGGGGCAGAATTCACCCCTCCACTTT.

The chain joins TRBV7-2 to TRBJ2-1; D is perhaps TRBD2 (6 bases). V lost 8 bases and J lost 4, with 15 bases in between. Germline V gene lookup returns CDR1 SGHTA and CDR2 FQGNSA. The length of the CDR3 is 14 residues. The DNA for the CDR3 is TGTGCCAGCGGCTCGGGACTGAATTACAATGAGCAGTTCTTC. This encodes CASGSGLNYNEQFF.